What follows describes a single T cell receptor (beta chain). Across 24 US areas, participants ranged in age from about 18 to 90 years. The recovered donors of Cohort 3 showed two negative PCRs, clearance, or symptom resolution. In the study's own analysis: Counts of nucleated cells, estimated from reference gene primer amplification, were obtained. Produced via immunoSEQ multiplex PCR; TCRdb's table is partial and in-frame only. Clonal size and the V and J genes are those of that table, whereas D and trimming came from the DNA. The table includes approximately 310,000 clones, approximately 85% detected once. The ends lost 5 bases at V and 0 bases at J; junction bases unmatched: 7. The V gene's germline CDR1 is LNHDA and CDR2 SQIVND (reference sequence). The CDR3 has 15 amino acids. These data come from a study of blood T cell repertoires in COVID-19.

The V and J genes are TRBV19 and TRBJ2-7; 7 bases fit TRBD1. The specimen was PBMCs or T cells enriched from blood (not recorded which). The origin of this receptor is a man aged 25-45 years who had recovered from COVID-19. CDR3 sequence reads: CASSQGTESSYEQYF. In DNA, the CDR3 is TGTGCCAGTAGTCAGGGGACAGAAAGCTCCTACGAGCAGTACTTC.